These 14 T cell receptor beta chains were all obtained from the same sample, sequenced in a study of blood T cell repertoires in COVID-19. This table comes from immunoSEQ multiplex PCR, and its TCRdb copy is limited to in-frame clones, with some not included. This table holds around 100,000 clones, approximately 81% found once. The sequenced sample was peripheral blood. These receptors were taken from a human donor in a cohort sampled during active COVID-19.

This chain connects TRBV7-9 to TRBJ2-4; maybe TRBD2 (5 bases). V gave up 5 bases and J gave up 0 bases, with 8 bases separating them. Germline CDR1 reads SEHNR; CDR2 reads FQNEAQ (reference sequence). This CDR3 has 14 residues. This CDR3 reads CASSPGLAKNIQYF. CDR3 bases: TGTGCCAGCAGCCCAGGACTAGCCAAAAACATTCAGTACTTC.

The chain uses TRBV7-9 and TRBJ1-4; 7 bases map to TRBD1. CDR3 length: 14 residues. CDR1 and CDR2 from the germline V gene are SEHNR and FQNEAQ (reference sequence). Trimming cost V 5 bases and J 7 bases; bases outside gene matches: 7. CDR3 loop: CASSSTGAVEKLFF. The CDR3 DNA is TGTGCCAGCAGCAGTACAGGGGCAGTTGAAAAACTGTTTTTT.

The CDR3 DNA follows: TGTGCCAGCACCACCAAGGCAGGGGGCATTGTAGGTTCACCCCTCCACTTT. Its translation: CASTTKAGGIVGSPLHF. V usage is TRBV2 and J usage is TRBJ1-6; TRBD1 aligns across 8 bases. Trimming took 7 bases from V and 9 from J; bases not matched to a gene: 17. The germline gives CDR1 SNHLY, CDR2 FYNNEI. This CDR3 comprises 17 residues.

The chain links TRBV29-1 to TRBJ2-3; possible D gene TRBD1, 5 bases. The CDR3 runs 14 residues. Germline loops: CDR1 SQVTM, CDR2 ANQGSEA. V lost 4 bases and J 0 bases, leaving 11 bases between the germline ends. The CDR3 sequence is CSVARQQSTDTQYF. The CDR3, as DNA: TGCAGCGTTGCACGACAGCAAAGCACAGATACGCAGTATTTT.

J is TRBJ1-1 and V is TRBV25-1, with a possible D match to TRBD1 (5 bases). The CDR3 extends over 13 amino acids. Germline CDR1 reads MGHDK; CDR2 reads SYGVNS. Trimming took off 6 bases at V and 2 bases at J, with 10 bases between the two ends. The CDR3 DNA is TGTGCCAGCAGGCGGGGGGATAACACTGAAGCTTTCTTT. It yields the protein CASRRGDNTEAFF. Combining the CDR3 with reference TRBV25-1 and TRBJ1-1 gives the whole variable domain EADIYQTPRYLVIGTGKKITLECSQTMGHDKMYWYQQDPGMELHLIHYSYGVNSTEKGDLSSESTVSRIRTEHFPLTLESARPSHTSQYLCASRRGDNTEAFFGQGTRLTVV.

The rearrangement uses TRBV4-1 and TRBJ2-7; perhaps TRBD1 as D (6 bases). The CDR3 has 15 amino acids. Trimming took off 0 bases at V and 4 bases at J, with 13 bases between the two ends. Germline values: CDR1 MGHRA, CDR2 YSYEKL. Written as DNA, the CDR3 is TGCGCCAGCAGCCAAGACCCCCCAGGGGCTTACGAGCAGTACTTC. Translation: CASSQDPPGAYEQYF.

The V gene is TRBV19, the J gene TRBJ1-5, with D hard to call. V was pared by 7 bases and J by 7 bases, with 17 bases between. The germline V gene encodes CDR1 LNHDA and CDR2 SQIVND (reference sequence). This CDR3 has 14 amino acids. In DNA, the CDR3 is TGTGCCAGTACCCTTACTTTTTCACGGCAGCCCCAGCATTTT. Amino acids: CASTLTFSRQPQHF.

The chain employs TRBV2 and TRBJ1-3; no clear D gene. From germline, CDR1 is SNHLY and CDR2 FYNNEI. V dropped 7 bases and J dropped 9 bases, with 16 bases sitting between them. The CDR3 extends over 13 amino acids. CDR3 in amino acids: CASTTSHERTIYF. Here the CDR3 DNA reads TGTGCCAGCACCACAAGTCATGAACGCACCATATATTTT.

The V gene is TRBV14, the J gene TRBJ2-3, with TRBD2 matching over 12 bases. J gave up 1 base and V 4 bases, and 3 bases lay outside the gene matches. The CDR3 length is 16 residues. Germline assignment: CDR1 SGHDN and CDR2 FVKESK. This chain's CDR3 is CASSPRTSGGTDTQYF. The CDR3 DNA reads TGTGCCAGCAGCCCTAGGACTAGCGGGGGCACAGATACGCAGTATTTT.

The gene calls are TRBV18 and TRBJ2-1, with 9 bases identical to TRBD2. Looked up from germline, CDR1 is KGHSH and CDR2 is LQKENI. This CDR3 contains 16 residues. The V and J ends lost 2 bases and 3 bases, in that order; junction bases with no gene match: 5. CDR3 region: CASSPGRGGIYNEQFF. Here the CDR3 DNA reads TGTGCCAGCTCACCAGGGCGGGGGGGTATCTACAATGAGCAGTTCTTC.

In nucleotides, the CDR3 is TGTGCCAGCACCGGGACTAGCGGGGGACTTTACAATGAGCAGTTCTTC. Protein product: CASTGTSGGLYNEQFF. The chain has TRBV27 and TRBJ2-1, with TRBD2 matching 14 bases. V lost 7 bases and J lost 4; bases outside the gene matches: 6. Germline V gives CDR1 MNHEY, CDR2 SMNVEV (reference sequence). This CDR3 has 16 amino acids.

V usage is TRBV5-8 and J usage is TRBJ2-4; D is possibly TRBD1 (6 bases). Deletions cut 4 bases from V and 0 bases from J, with 14 bases between. Looked up from germline, CDR1 is SGHTS and CDR2 is YDEGEE. This CDR3 has 16 residues. Here the CDR3 DNA reads TGTGCCAGCAGCGCACAGGGCTTCCTAGCCAAAAACATTCAGTACTTC. Translating gives CASSAQGFLAKNIQYF. Together with reference TRBV5-8 and TRBJ2-4, the CDR3 gives the full variable domain: EAGVTQSPTHLIKTRGQQATLRCSPISGHTSVYWYQQALGLGLQFLLWYDEGEERNRGNFPPRFSGRQFPNYSSELNVNALELEDSALYLCASSAQGFLAKNIQYFGAGTRLSVL.

The genes are TRBV14 and TRBJ1-6; TRBD1 aligns across 9 bases. J was trimmed by 10 bases and V by 0 bases; bases with no gene match: 16. Per germline, CDR1 SGHDN and CDR2 FVKESK. The CDR3 has 19 amino acids. In DNA, the CDR3 is TGTGCCAGCAGCCAAGAGAATCCGGGACAGGGCATCAGTAGATCACCCCTCCACTTT. Amino acids: CASSQENPGQGISRSPLHF. Full variable domain (remainder filled in from reference TRBV14 and TRBJ1-6): EAGVTQFPSHSVIEKGQTVTLRCDPISGHDNLYWYRRVMGKEIKFLLHFVKESKQDESGMPNNRFLAERTGGTYSTLKVQPAELEDSGVYFCASSQENPGQGISRSPLHFGNGTRLTVT.

This rearrangement joins TRBV7-2 to TRBJ2-7; TRBD2 aligns across 8 bases. Germline loops: CDR1 SGHTA, CDR2 FQGNSA. The CDR3 is 15 amino acids. J gave up 3 bases and V 5 bases, and 9 bases lay outside the gene matches. CDR3 coding DNA: TGTGCCAGCAGCACCCGGGAGGGGGGGCGCTACGAGCAGTACTTC. Residues: CASSTREGGRYEQYF.